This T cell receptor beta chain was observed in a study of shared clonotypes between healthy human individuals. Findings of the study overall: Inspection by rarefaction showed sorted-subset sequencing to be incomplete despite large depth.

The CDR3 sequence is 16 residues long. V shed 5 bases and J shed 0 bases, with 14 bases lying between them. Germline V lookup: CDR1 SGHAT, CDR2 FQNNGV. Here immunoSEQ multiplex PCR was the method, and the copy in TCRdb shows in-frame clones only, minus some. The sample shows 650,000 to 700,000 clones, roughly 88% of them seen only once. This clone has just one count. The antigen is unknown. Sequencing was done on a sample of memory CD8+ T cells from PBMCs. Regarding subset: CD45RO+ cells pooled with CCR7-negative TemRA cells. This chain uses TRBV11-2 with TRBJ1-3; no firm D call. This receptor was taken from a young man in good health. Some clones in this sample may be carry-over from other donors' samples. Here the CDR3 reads CASSPPLIDSGNTIYF. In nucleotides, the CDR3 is TGTGCCAGCAGCCCACCGCTAATCGACTCTGGAAACACCATATATTTT. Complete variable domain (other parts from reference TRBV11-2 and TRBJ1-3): EAGVAQSPRYKIIEKRQSVAFWCNPISGHATLYWYQQILGQGPKLLIQFQNNGVVDDSQLPKDRFSAERLKGVDSTLKIQPAKLEDSAVYLCASSPPLIDSGNTIYFGEGSWLTVV.